Presented here are 17 T cell receptor beta chains from one specimen sequenced in a study of OX40 agonist ivuxolimab in advanced cancers. The table came from immunoSEQ multiplex PCR; TCRdb's copy has only in-frame clones and leaves some out. The sample comprises about 33,000 clones, under 85% of which are singletons, and roughly 10% rests with the top ten. Here the sequenced sample was CD4+ or CD8+ T cells sorted from blood, taken in a trial of the OX40 agonist ivuxolimab. Source of these receptors: an adult with an advanced solid tumor such as melanoma, head and neck, liver or kidney cancer.

The chain combines TRBV6-5 with TRBJ1-1; possibly TRBD1 for D (5 bases). Germline V gene data show CDR1 as MNHEY and CDR2 as SVGAGI. V lost 7 bases, J lost 4 bases, and 13 bases lay in between. This CDR3 comprises 13 residues. The CDR3: CASTPGPGTEAFF. In DNA form, the CDR3 reads TGTGCCAGCACTCCAGGGCCGGGCACTGAAGCTTTCTTT.

The chain has TRBV11-3 and TRBJ2-5; TRBD1 matches at 7 bases. The CDR3 runs to 16 residues. The trim removed 1 base at V and 3 bases at J, leaving 8 bases unmatched. The germline CDR1 and CDR2 sequences are SGHNT and YENEEA. The CDR3, as DNA: TGTGCCAGCAGCTTAGCCCTTACAGGGGCCGAAGAGACCCAGTACTTC. It yields the protein CASSLALTGAEETQYF.

The gene calls are TRBV5-1 and TRBJ2-1, with a weak D call TRBD1 (5 bases). With 5 bases removed from V and 0 bases from J, the gap between germline ends came to 18 bases. The CDR3 has 17 residues. Germline values: CDR1 SGHRS, CDR2 YFSETQ. In nucleotides, the CDR3 is TGCGCCAGCAGTCGATACATGACAGAGAGCTCCTACAATGAGCAGTTCTTC. Translation: CASSRYMTESSYNEQFF.

V and J are TRBV29-1 and TRBJ2-7; 8 bases align to TRBD1. CDR3 length: 16 amino acids. Trimming removed 5 bases from V and 3 bases from J; junction bases left unmatched: 15. Germline V lookup: CDR1 SQVTM, CDR2 ANQGSEA. As DNA, the CDR3 is TGCAGCGTTAAACTGAATGACAGGGGAATGGACTACGAGCAGTACTTC. This translates into CSVKLNDRGMDYEQYF.

The chain combines TRBV30 with TRBJ1-4; TRBD1 agrees at 7 bases. The CDR3 contains 17 residues. Germline loops: CDR1 GTSNPN, CDR2 SVGIG (reference sequence). Trimming cost V 1 base and J 7 bases; bases outside gene matches: 15. CDR3 amino acids: CAWSGSALTGAAEKLFF. As DNA, the CDR3 is TGTGCCTGGAGTGGTTCAGCGTTAACAGGGGCCGCTGAAAAACTGTTTTTT. Using reference TRBV30 and TRBJ1-4 for the parts outside the CDR3, the full variable domain is SQTIHQWPATLVQPVGSPLSLECTVEGTSNPNLYWYRQAAGRGLQLLFYSVGIGQISSEVPQNLSASRPQDRQFILSSKKLLLSDSGFYLCAWSGSALTGAAEKLFFGSGTQLSVL.

The rearrangement uses TRBV5-1 and TRBJ1-1; D unclear. CDR1 and CDR2 (germline): SGHRS, YFSETQ. V was pared by 2 bases and J by 5 bases, with 4 bases between. This CDR3 comprises 11 residues. Here the CDR3 DNA reads TGCGCCAGCAGCTTCTTGACTGAAGCTTTCTTT. This gives the protein CASSFLTEAFF.

The DNA for the CDR3 is TGTGCCAGCAGCTTACAGACCTACGAGCAGTACTTC. Its protein product is CASSLQTYEQYF. The chain links TRBV7-9 to TRBJ2-7, with D uncertain. V lost 2 bases to trimming and J lost 2 bases, with 4 bases between them. CDR3 length: 12 amino acids. Per germline, CDR1 SEHNR and CDR2 FQNEAQ (reference sequence).

The chain uses TRBV6-1 and TRBJ1-1; D not certain. The CDR3 covers 12 residues. V lost 6 bases to trimming and J lost 7 bases, with 12 bases between them. CDR1 and CDR2 (germline): MNHNS, SASEGT. The CDR3 sequence: CASRAGGLEAFF. CDR3 in DNA: TGTGCCAGCAGGGCGGGAGGGCTTGAAGCTTTCTTT.

The J gene is TRBJ2-7, the V gene TRBV7-9; a weak D match, TRBD1 (6 bases). Germline-derived CDR1 and CDR2 are SEHNR and FQNEAQ (reference sequence). The V end was cut by 2 bases, the J end by 4 bases, with 12 bases between. The CDR3 is 14 residues long. Written as DNA, the CDR3 is TGTGCCAGCAGCTTAAACAGGGAGTGGTACGAGCAGTACTTC. It specifies CASSLNREWYEQYF.

The chain is built from TRBV7-6 and TRBJ1-3, with D maybe TRBD1 (6 bases). The CDR3 length is 15 residues. Germline-derived CDR1 and CDR2 are SGHVS and FNYEAQ. The V and J ends lost 1 base and 4 bases respectively, with 11 bases between them. The CDR3 nucleotides read TGTGCCAGCAGCTTAGGCGGGGGGCCGGGAAACACCATATATTTT. Encoded protein: CASSLGGGPGNTIYF.

The chain employs TRBV4-1 and TRBJ1-4; no reliable D call. The CDR3 contains 12 residues. The V end lost 0 bases, the J end lost 11 bases, and 7 bases lay between the germline ends. Germline V gene sequence: CDR1 MGHRA, CDR2 YSYEKL. DNA of the CDR3: TGCGCCAGCAGCCAAGATCTCCTTAAACTGTTTTTT. Protein sequence: CASSQDLLKLFF.

This clone has just one count. The rearrangement links TRBV4-1 to TRBJ1-4; TRBD1 might be the D (5 bases). Trimming removed 4 bases at V and 5 bases at J, with 11 bases between. The CDR3 is made up of 14 amino acids. The V gene's germline CDR1 is MGHRA and CDR2 YSYEKL. The CDR3 DNA follows: TGCGCCAGCAGCCCCGGGACGGGAAATGAAAAACTGTTTTTT. This codes for CASSPGTGNEKLFF.

The chain joins TRBV9 to TRBJ1-1; no definite D call. Trimming took 0 bases from V and 3 from J, leaving 12 bases between them. This CDR3 has 15 residues. Germline CDR1 reads SGDLS; CDR2 reads YYNGEE. CDR3 nucleotide sequence: TGTGCCAGCAGCGTAGACGGGGAGGAGGACACTGAAGCTTTCTTT. This translates into CASSVDGEEDTEAFF.

V usage is TRBV10-1 and J usage is TRBJ1-1; unclear D gene. Germline V gene sequence: CDR1 WNHNN, CDR2 SYGVQD (reference sequence). V lost 1 base to trimming and J lost 5 bases, with 8 bases between them. The CDR3 has 13 residues. CDR3 DNA sequence: TGCGCCAGCAGTGAGTGGAGAGGAACTGAAGCTTTCTTT. This sequence encodes CASSEWRGTEAFF.

The chain employs TRBV11-2 and TRBJ2-5; 16 nucleotides match TRBD2. The CDR3 has 17 amino acids. After removal of 5 bases from V and 5 bases from J, the junction contained 8 bases not matched to a gene. From germline, CDR1 is SGHAT and CDR2 FQNNGV. This chain's CDR3 is CASSPGTSGGAGETQYF. DNA of the CDR3: TGTGCCAGCAGCCCCGGGACTAGCGGGGGGGCCGGGGAGACCCAGTACTTC.

The J gene is TRBJ2-3, the V gene TRBV5-1; 11 positions agree with TRBD2. CDR1 SGHRS and CDR2 YFSETQ come from the germline V gene. V shed 9 bases and J 4 bases; nucleotides not matched to a gene: 4. This CDR3 is 13 amino acids long. CDR3 nucleotide sequence: TGCGCCACCACTAGCGGGGGCTCAGATACGCAGTATTTT. It is translated as CATTSGGSDTQYF.

The chain carries TRBV19 and TRBJ1-1; no clear D. Germline V lookup: CDR1 LNHDA, CDR2 SQIVND (reference sequence). The V end was cut by 3 bases, the J end by 1 base, with 9 bases between. The CDR3 length is 14 residues. CDR3 region: CASSILGPNTEAFF. The CDR3 coding sequence is TGTGCCAGTAGTATTCTGGGTCCGAACACTGAAGCTTTCTTT.